These T cell receptor beta chains were read from a single sample in a study of response to subunit inactivated influenza vaccine. TCRdb processed the RT-PCR reads anew with MiXCR; each CDR3 protein has one entry. The data show about 500,000 distinct CDR3 sequences, approximately 6.9% seen once. The sample in question was PBMCs from blood, obtained less than 25 months after vaccination. The receptors here all came from a man aged 50 to 69 who received an inactivated influenza vaccine. CDR3s include the opening cysteine and the closing phenylalanine or tryptophan. D genes are given only for firm matches. Some rows have no size entry. The others give once, few or many, or a class for an expanded clone.

abundance	v_gene	j_gene	d_gene	CDR3aa	CDR3nt
.	TRBV28	TRBJ1-2	.	CASSLRTEGYTF	TGTGCCAGCAGTTTAAGAACGGAGGGCTACACCTTC
few	TRBV27	TRBJ2-4	TRBD1	CASSFSDRVLGEYF	TGTGCCAGCAGTTTTTCCGACAGGGTCCTGGGGGAGTACTTC
few	TRBV7-9	TRBJ2-5	.	CASSLDRTRNQETQYF	TGTGCCAGCAGCTTAGACCGCACCCGGAACCAAGAGACCCAGTACTTC
many	TRBV5-6	TRBJ1-5	.	CASSVRNQPQHF	TGTGCCAGCAGCGTCCGGAATCAGCCCCAGCATTTT
few	TRBV24-1	TRBJ2-1	.	CATSVGAGNEQFF	TGTGCCACCAGTGTCGGCGCAGGGAATGAGCAGTTCTTC
few	TRBV29-1	TRBJ1-5	.	CSVVENLGQPQHF	TGCAGCGTTGTAGAGAACCTGGGTCAGCCCCAGCATTTT
few	TRBV5-1	TRBJ1-1	.	CASSLVKMNTEAFF	TGCGCCAGCAGCTTGGTAAAAATGAACACTGAAGCTTTCTTT
.	TRBV5-1	TRBJ2-1	TRBD2	CASSSENVAGVWFF	TGCGCCAGCAGCTCCGAAAATGTAGCGGGAGTGTGGTTCTTC
.	TRBV7-7	TRBJ1-2	.	CASSSNGGWDNYGYTF	TGTGCTAGCAGCTCTAACGGGGGCTGGGATAACTATGGCTACACCTTC
.	TRBV12-3/TRBV12-4	TRBJ2-1	.	CASTLPGTGGNEQFF	TGTGCCAGCACCCTACCCGGGACTGGCGGCAATGAGCAGTTCTTC
few	TRBV9	TRBJ2-5	.	CASSNPYQETQYF	TGTGCCAGCAGCAACCCGTACCAAGAGACCCAGTACTTC
.	TRBV10-3	TRBJ2-1	TRBD2	CAIGLAGSFEQFF	TGTGCCATCGGACTAGCGGGATCTTTTGAGCAGTTCTTC
many	TRBV14	TRBJ2-2	.	CASKGVASTGELFF	TGTGCCAGCAAGGGGGTAGCCAGCACCGGGGAGCTGTTTTTT
many	TRBV20-1	TRBJ2-3	TRBD2	CSAPLAGRGDTQYF	TGCAGTGCTCCACTAGCGGGGCGGGGAGATACGCAGTATTTT
many	TRBV29-1	TRBJ1-1	TRBD1	CSVRQGLSTEAFF	TGCAGCGTAAGACAGGGTCTCTCTACTGAAGCTTTCTTT
few	TRBV6-1	TRBJ2-4	TRBD1	CASIGQGVSNIQYF	TGTGCCAGCATCGGACAGGGGGTTTCCAACATTCAGTACTTC